The 17 T cell receptor beta chains reported below all come from one sample, sequenced in a study of blood T cell repertoires in COVID-19. Repertoires were generated with immunoSEQ multiplex PCR, while TCRdb's copy carries only in-frame clones and drops some. The sample gives about 91,000 clones, about 91% of which show up once; 6.5% to 9.5% is in the top ten. The sequenced material came from peripheral blood. Receptors originate from a woman between 65 and 79 years old with acute or convalescent COVID-19.

In the case of this clone: Other DNA sequences from this sample encode an identical CDR3 as well. The chain is built from TRBV27 and TRBJ1-1, with D unclear. The CDR3 extends over 13 amino acids. V lost 2 bases to trimming and J lost 0 bases, with 4 bases between them. CDR1 and CDR2 (germline): MNHEY, SMNVEV (reference sequence). CDR3 loop: CASSLSMNTEAFF. The CDR3 DNA follows: TGTGCCAGCAGTTTAAGCATGAACACTGAAGCTTTCTTT.

This chain connects TRBV30 to TRBJ1-2; possibly TRBD1 for D (6 bases). Trimming pared 3 bases from V and 0 bases from J, leaving 14 bases between. The CDR3 has 15 residues. Germline V gives CDR1 GTSNPN, CDR2 SVGIG (reference sequence). CDR3 amino acids: CAWSTSRTANYGYTF. CDR3 DNA sequence: TGTGCCTGGAGCACTTCTCGGACAGCTAACTATGGCTACACCTTC.

This clone was recorded only once. The chain uses TRBV3-1 (or the pseudogene TRBV3-2) and TRBJ2-1; 12 bases match TRBD1. V lost 5 bases, J lost 9 bases, and 8 bases stayed unmatched. Germline values: CDR1 LGHDT, CDR2 YNNKEL (reference sequence). There are 15 residues in the CDR3. CDR3 DNA sequence: TGTGCCAGCAGCGCTCCGGGACAGGGGGCAGGTGAGCAGTTCTTC. Translation: CASSAPGQGAGEQFF.

This chain links TRBV28 with TRBJ1-2, with D hard to call. V gave up 2 bases and J gave up 6 bases, with 16 bases separating them. CDR3 length equals 15 residues. The germline CDR1 and CDR2 sequences are MDHEN and SYDVKM. CDR3 protein: CASSLVRVVFDGYTF. Here the CDR3 DNA reads TGTGCCAGCAGTTTAGTTCGCGTTGTGTTTGATGGCTACACCTTC.

The genes are TRBV7-9 and TRBJ2-5, with 10 bases that match TRBD1. CDR1 and CDR2 (germline): SEHNR, FQNEAQ (reference sequence). V dropped 7 bases and J dropped 2; count of bases not matched to a gene: 7. The CDR3 is 15 residues long. The CDR3: CASNRGQGGQETQYF. CDR3 bases: TGTGCCAGCAACCGCGGACAGGGGGGACAAGAGACCCAGTACTTC. The whole variable domain, remainder taken from reference TRBV7-9 and TRBJ2-5, is DTGVSQNPRHKITKRGQNVTFRCDPISEHNRLYWYRQTLGQGPEFLTYFQNEAQLEKSRLLSDRFSAERPKGSFSTLEIQRTEQGDSAMYLCASNRGQGGQETQYFGPGTRLLVL.

The chain carries TRBV5-1 and TRBJ2-7; perhaps TRBD1 as D (6 bases). CDR3 length: 15 amino acids. Per germline, CDR1 SGHRS and CDR2 YFSETQ. V shed 4 bases and J shed 2 bases, with 16 bases lying between them. The CDR3 is CASSLQGGAAYEQYF. The CDR3 DNA reads as TGCGCCAGCAGCCTCCAAGGGGGAGCCGCCTACGAGCAGTACTTC.

The chain uses TRBV4-1 and TRBJ1-1; 7 nucleotides align to TRBD1. The V gene's germline CDR1 is MGHRA and CDR2 YSYEKL. With V trimmed by 2 bases and J by 6 bases, 9 bases remained unmatched. The CDR3 covers 15 residues. The DNA for the CDR3 is TGCGCCAGCAGCCAAAAAGACAGGGTGGACTCTGAAGCTTTCTTT. As protein: CASSQKDRVDSEAFF.

This rearrangement joins TRBV14 to TRBJ2-1, with 10 positions matching TRBD2. This CDR3 is 18 amino acids long. J lost 3 bases, V lost 4 bases, and 12 bases had no gene match. Germline V gives CDR1 SGHDN, CDR2 FVKESK. CDR3 protein: CASSLSPGLAFGYNEQFF. DNA for the CDR3: TGTGCCAGCAGCCTTAGCCCGGGACTAGCGTTCGGCTACAATGAGCAGTTCTTC.

The gene calls are TRBV28 and TRBJ2-1, with 8 positions matching TRBD2. The CDR3 length is 15 residues. V lost 4 bases and J lost 0; bases outside the gene matches: 2. The germline CDR1 and CDR2 sequences are MDHEN and SYDVKM. The CDR3 sequence: CASSYSGSSYNEQFF. The DNA of the CDR3 is TGTGCCAGCAGTTACAGCGGGAGCTCCTACAATGAGCAGTTCTTC.

The V and J genes are TRBV9 and TRBJ2-3, with 8 bases that match TRBD2. The CDR3 is 15 residues long. Germline CDR1 and CDR2: SGDLS and YYNGEE. The ends lost 1 base at V and 4 bases at J; junction bases unmatched: 5. CDR3 residues: CASSVSSGGADTQYF. The CDR3 DNA sequence: TGTGCCAGCAGCGTATCGAGCGGGGGTGCAGATACGCAGTATTTT.

The chain employs TRBV2 and TRBJ1-4; 7 bases line up with TRBD1. From germline, CDR1 is SNHLY and CDR2 FYNNEI. With 5 bases clipped from V and 11 bases from J, the junction kept 5 bases outside the gene matches. The CDR3 totals 12 residues. The CDR3, as DNA: TGTGCCAGCAGTTCACAGGGGCAGAAACTGTTTTTT. As protein: CASSSQGQKLFF.

This clone was seen many times. The V call is TRBV12-2, the J call TRBJ1-5; the table's D gene call, TRBD1, was not cross checked with the DNA. TRBV12-2 is shown as a pseudogene. The CDR3 runs 16 residues. Here the CDR3 reads CASRSEVSLTDQPQHF. CDR3 sequence (DNA): TGTGCAAGTCGGTCCGAGGTTTCTTTGACAGATCAGCCCCAGCATTTT.

The CDR3 region has the DNA TGTGCCAGCAGCGTAGGACTAGCGGAAAACAATGAGCAGTTCTTC. It yields the protein CASSVGLAENNEQFF. The chain couples TRBV9 to TRBJ2-1; 9 nucleotides agree with TRBD2. The germline CDR1 and CDR2 sequences are SGDLS and YYNGEE. CDR3 length equals 15 residues. V shed 0 bases, J shed 5 bases, and the junction held 3 bases outside the gene matches.

The CDR3: CASSKLGGATDTQYF. The CDR3 DNA reads as TGTGCCAGCAGTAAACTAGGGGGGGCCACAGATACGCAGTATTTT. This chain uses TRBV27 with TRBJ2-3; D possibly corresponds to TRBD2 (7 bases). The CDR3 has 15 residues. CDR1 is MNHEY and CDR2 is SMNVEV in the germline V gene (reference sequence). V lost 5 bases and J 2 bases, leaving 14 bases between the germline ends.

The rearrangement joins TRBV19 to TRBJ2-7; 9 bases align to TRBD2. J was trimmed by 5 bases and V by 7 bases; bases with no gene match: 12. This CDR3 has 15 residues. Germline V CDR1 and CDR2: LNHDA, SQIVND (reference sequence). DNA of the CDR3: TGTGCCAGTACCTCCGTAGCGGGAGTTTCCCACGAGCAGTACTTC. Protein product: CASTSVAGVSHEQYF.

J is TRBJ2-5 and V is TRBV5-4, with 10 bases that match TRBD1. J lost 5 bases, V lost 2 bases, and 6 bases had no gene match. Germline V gene lookup returns CDR1 SGHNT and CDR2 YYREEE (reference sequence). The CDR3 loop spans 15 amino acids. The CDR3 spells CASSFAPGQGETQYF. In DNA form, the CDR3 reads TGTGCCAGCAGCTTCGCCCCGGGACAGGGGGAGACCCAGTACTTC. The full variable domain, completed using reference TRBV5-4 and TRBJ2-5, is ETGVTQSPTHLIKTRGQQVTLRCSSQSGHNTVSWYQQALGQGPQFIFQYYREEENGRGNFPPRFSGLQFPNYSSELNVNALELDDSALYLCASSFAPGQGETQYFGPGTRLLVL.

The chain combines TRBV27 with TRBJ1-1; no clear D. Looked up from germline, CDR1 is MNHEY and CDR2 is SMNVEV (reference sequence). The CDR3 is made up of 14 amino acids. V lost 2 bases to trimming and J lost 0 bases, with 7 bases between them. The CDR3 DNA reads as TGTGCCAGCAGTTTAAGAGCCTTGAACACTGAAGCTTTCTTT. Translation: CASSLRALNTEAFF.